The clone carrying this TCR beta chain was counted at least ten times. Its antigen is currently unknown. Amplified TCR beta CDR3 regions came from RNA transcripts. HTBI primers were used for first-round RT-PCR of the TCR CDR3. TCRdb redid the calling of the multiplex PCR reads with MiXCR, one entry per CDR3 protein. The sample holds a few hundred thousand distinct CDR3 sequences, about a sixth seen once. The germline V gene has CDR1 SNHLY and CDR2 FYNNEI. The CDR3 length is 15 residues. Trimming shortened V by 3 bases and J by 4 bases, and 12 bases separated the two germline ends. Exclusion followed for patients with uncontrolled infection, other autoimmune disease, pregnancy or lactation. The source of the sample is a study of T cells in Graves' hyperthyroidism and ophthalmopathy. At the level of the study: Upon initial diagnosis and before any treatment, peripheral blood was collected.

Study outcomes and limitations: In blood, most of the thyroid clonotypes expanded above 0.001 were also present.

This chain uses TRBV2 with TRBJ1-4; D is perhaps TRBD1 (5 bases). The source is a woman younger than 45 with Graves' hyperthyroidism. The sequenced sample was blood. CDR3 in amino acids: CASSEEGLDNEKLFF. The CDR3 bases are TGTGCCAGCAGTGAGGAGGGGTTGGATAATGAAAAACTGTTTTTT.